This T cell receptor beta chain was captured in a study of cytomegalovirus exposure and HLA in healthy donors. A multiplex PCR was run with 60 Vbeta primers and 13 Jbeta primers. Profiling relied on immunoSEQ multiplex PCR, and the TCRdb table lists in-frame clones only, not all of them. The sample includes some 160,000 clones. Per germline, CDR1 MRHNA and CDR2 SNTAGT. CDR3 length: 15 residues. The V end lost 7 bases, the J end lost 4 bases, and 17 bases lay between the germline ends. This TCR was sampled from a man aged 25 to 40 in good health and CMV-seronegative. This chain joins TRBV6-4 and TRBJ2-1; tentative D call: TRBD1 (6 bases). The sequenced sample was PBMCs. CDR3 coding DNA: TGTGCCAGCACCCCCCAAGGGGGAACGTACAATGAGCAGTTCTTC. Its translation: CASTPQGGTYNEQFF.